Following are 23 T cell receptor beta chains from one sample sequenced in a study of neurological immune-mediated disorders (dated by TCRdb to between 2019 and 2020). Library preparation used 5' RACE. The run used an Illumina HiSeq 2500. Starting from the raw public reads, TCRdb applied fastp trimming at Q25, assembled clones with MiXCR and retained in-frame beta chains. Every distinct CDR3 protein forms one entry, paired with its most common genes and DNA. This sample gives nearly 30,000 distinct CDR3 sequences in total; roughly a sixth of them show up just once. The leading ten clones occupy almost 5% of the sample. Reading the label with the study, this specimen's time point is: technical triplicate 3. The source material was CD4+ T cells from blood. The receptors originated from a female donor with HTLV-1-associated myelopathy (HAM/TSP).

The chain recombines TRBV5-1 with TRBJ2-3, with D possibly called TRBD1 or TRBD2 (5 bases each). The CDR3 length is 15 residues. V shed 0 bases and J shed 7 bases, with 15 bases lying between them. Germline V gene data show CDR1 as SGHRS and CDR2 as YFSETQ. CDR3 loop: CASSLDGGSIYTQYF. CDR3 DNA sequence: TGCGCCAGCAGCTTGGATGGGGGAAGCATATATACGCAGTATTTT.

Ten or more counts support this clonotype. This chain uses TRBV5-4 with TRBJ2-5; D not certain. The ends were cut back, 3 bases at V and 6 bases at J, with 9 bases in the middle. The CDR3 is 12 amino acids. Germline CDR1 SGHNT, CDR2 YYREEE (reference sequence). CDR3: CASSSWAQTQYF. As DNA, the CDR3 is TGTGCCAGCAGCTCCTGGGCTCAGACCCAGTACTTC.

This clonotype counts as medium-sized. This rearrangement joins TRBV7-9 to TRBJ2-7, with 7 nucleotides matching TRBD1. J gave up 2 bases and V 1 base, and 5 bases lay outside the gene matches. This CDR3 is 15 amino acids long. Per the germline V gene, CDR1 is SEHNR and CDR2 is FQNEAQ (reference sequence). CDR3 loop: CASSLVGQGAYEQYF. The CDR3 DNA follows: TGTGCCAGCAGCTTAGTAGGCCAGGGGGCCTACGAGCAGTACTTC.

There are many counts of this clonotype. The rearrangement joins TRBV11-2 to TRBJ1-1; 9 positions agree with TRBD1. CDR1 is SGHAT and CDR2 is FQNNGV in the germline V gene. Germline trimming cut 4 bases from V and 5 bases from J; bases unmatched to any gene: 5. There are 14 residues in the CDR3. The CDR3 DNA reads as TGTGCCAGCAGCTACGACAGGGGGGCGACTGAAGCTTTCTTT. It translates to CASSYDRGATEAFF.

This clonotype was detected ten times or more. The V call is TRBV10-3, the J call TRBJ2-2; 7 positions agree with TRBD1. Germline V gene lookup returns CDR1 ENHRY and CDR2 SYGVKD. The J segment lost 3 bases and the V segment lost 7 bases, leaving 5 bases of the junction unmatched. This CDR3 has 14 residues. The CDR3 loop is CAIKDRVDTGELFF. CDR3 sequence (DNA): TGTGCCATCAAAGACAGGGTTGACACCGGGGAGCTGTTTTTT.

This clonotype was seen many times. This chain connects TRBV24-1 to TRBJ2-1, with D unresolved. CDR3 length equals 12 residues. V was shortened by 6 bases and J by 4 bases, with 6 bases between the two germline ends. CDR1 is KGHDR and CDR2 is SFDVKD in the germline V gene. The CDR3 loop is CATSNQYNEQFF. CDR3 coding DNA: TGTGCCACCAGTAATCAGTACAATGAGCAGTTCTTC.

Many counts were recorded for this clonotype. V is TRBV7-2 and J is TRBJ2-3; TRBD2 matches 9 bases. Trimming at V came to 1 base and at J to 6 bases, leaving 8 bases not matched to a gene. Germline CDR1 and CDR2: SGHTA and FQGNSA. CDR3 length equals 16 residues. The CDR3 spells CASSLDGAGGLDTQYF. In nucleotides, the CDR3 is TGTGCCAGCAGCTTAGACGGTGCGGGGGGGCTGGATACGCAGTATTTT.

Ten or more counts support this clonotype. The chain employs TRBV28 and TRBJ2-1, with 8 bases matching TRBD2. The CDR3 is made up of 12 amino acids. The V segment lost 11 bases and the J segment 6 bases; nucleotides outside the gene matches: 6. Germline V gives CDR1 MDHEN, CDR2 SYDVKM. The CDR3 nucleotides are TGTGCCGGCCGGGGGGGGCGCAATGAGCAGTTCTTC. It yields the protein CAGRGGRNEQFF.

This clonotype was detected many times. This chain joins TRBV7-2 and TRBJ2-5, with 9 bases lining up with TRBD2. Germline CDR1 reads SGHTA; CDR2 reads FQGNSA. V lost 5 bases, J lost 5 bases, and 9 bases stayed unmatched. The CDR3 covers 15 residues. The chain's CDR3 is CASSLRAGGTETQYF. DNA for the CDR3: TGTGCCAGCAGCCTAAGGGCGGGGGGGACGGAGACCCAGTACTTC.

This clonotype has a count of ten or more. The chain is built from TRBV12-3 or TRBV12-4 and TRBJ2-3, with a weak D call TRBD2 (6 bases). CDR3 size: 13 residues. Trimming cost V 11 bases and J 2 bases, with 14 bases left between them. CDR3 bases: TGTGCCTCTCGGGCGGGAACCACAGATACGCAGTATTTT. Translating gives CASRAGTTDTQYF.

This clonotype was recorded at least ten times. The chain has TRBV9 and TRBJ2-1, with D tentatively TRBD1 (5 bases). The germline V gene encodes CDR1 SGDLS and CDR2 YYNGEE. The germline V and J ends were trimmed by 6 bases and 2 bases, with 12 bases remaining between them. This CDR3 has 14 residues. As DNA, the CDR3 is TGTGCCAGCACCCCAGGGCGAGCCTACAATGAGCAGTTCTTC. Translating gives CASTPGRAYNEQFF.

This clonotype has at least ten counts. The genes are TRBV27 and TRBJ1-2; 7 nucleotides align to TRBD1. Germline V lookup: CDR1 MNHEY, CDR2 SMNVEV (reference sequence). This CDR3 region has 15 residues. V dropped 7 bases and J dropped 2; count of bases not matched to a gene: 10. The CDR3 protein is CASKDREISNYGYTF. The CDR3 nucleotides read TGTGCCAGCAAAGACAGGGAGATCTCAAACTATGGCTACACCTTC.

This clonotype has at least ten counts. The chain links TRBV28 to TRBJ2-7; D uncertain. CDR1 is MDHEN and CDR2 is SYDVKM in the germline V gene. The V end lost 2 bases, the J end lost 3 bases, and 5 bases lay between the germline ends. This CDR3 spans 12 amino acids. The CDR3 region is CASSLLGYEQYF. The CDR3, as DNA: TGTGCCAGCAGTTTACTAGGCTACGAGCAGTACTTC.

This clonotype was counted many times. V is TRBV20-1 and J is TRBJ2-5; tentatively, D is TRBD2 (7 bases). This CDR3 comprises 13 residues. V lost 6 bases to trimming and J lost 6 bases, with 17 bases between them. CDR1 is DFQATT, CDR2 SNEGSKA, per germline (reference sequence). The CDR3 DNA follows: TGCAGTGCCGAGGAGGGGGGGTATCAGACCCAGTACTTC. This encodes CSAEEGGYQTQYF.

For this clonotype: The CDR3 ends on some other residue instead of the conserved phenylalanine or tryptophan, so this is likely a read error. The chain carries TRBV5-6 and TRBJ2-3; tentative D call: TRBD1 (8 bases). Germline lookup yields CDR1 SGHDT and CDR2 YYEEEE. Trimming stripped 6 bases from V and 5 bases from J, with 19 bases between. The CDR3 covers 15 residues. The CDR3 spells CASTVEQGEGDTQYL. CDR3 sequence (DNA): TGTGCCAGCACCGTAGAACAGGGGGAGGGAGATACGCAGTATTTG.

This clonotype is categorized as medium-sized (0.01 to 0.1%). The CDR3 region is CSARQDSYNEQFF. The DNA of the CDR3 is TGCAGTGCTAGGCAGGACAGCTACAATGAGCAGTTCTTC. V and J are TRBV20-1 and TRBJ2-1, with a weak D call TRBD1 (6 bases). Germline V CDR1 and CDR2: DFQATT, SNEGSKA (reference sequence). The CDR3 loop spans 13 amino acids. Trimming took 3 bases from V and 3 from J, leaving 9 bases between them.

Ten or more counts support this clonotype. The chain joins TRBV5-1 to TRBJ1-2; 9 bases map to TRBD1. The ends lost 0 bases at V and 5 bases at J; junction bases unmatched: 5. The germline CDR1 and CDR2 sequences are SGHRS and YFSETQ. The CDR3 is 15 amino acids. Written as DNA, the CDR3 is TGCGCCAGCAGCTTGGAACAGGGGGCTCGGTATGGCTACACCTTC. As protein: CASSLEQGARYGYTF.

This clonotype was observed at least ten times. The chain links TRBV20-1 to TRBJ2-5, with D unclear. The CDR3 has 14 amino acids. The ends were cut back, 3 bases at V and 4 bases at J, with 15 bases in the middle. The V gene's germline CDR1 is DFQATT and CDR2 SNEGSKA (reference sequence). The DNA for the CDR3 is TGCAGTGCTAGCAAGGTCACGCTGGCAGAGACCCAGTACTTC. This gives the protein CSASKVTLAETQYF.

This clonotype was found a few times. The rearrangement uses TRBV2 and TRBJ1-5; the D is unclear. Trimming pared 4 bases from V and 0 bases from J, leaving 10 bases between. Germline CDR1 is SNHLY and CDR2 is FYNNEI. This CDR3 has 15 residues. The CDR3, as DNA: TGTGCCAGCAGTGGGTGGGTAAATAGCAATCAGCCCCAGCATTTT. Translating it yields CASSGWVNSNQPQHF.

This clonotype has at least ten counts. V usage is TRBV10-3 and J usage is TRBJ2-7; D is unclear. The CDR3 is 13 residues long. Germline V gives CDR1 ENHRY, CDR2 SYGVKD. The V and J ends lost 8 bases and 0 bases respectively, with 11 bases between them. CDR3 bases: TGTGCCATCCGAACTGCTAGCTCCTACGAGCAGTACTTC. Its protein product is CAIRTASSYEQYF.

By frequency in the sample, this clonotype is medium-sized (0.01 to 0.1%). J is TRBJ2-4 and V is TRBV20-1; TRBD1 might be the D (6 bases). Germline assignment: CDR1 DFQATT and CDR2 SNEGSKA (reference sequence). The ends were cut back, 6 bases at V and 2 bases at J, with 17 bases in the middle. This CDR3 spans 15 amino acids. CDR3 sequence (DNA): TGCAGTGCCGACAGGCTAGTGGGAACCAAAAACATTCAGTACTTC. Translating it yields CSADRLVGTKNIQYF.

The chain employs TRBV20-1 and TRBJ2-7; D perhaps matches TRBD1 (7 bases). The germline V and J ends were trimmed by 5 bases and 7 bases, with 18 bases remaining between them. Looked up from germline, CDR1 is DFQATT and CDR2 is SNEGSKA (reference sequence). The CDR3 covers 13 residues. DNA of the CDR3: TGCAGTGCTTTCGGGACAGAGCGGGTTGAGCAGTACTTC. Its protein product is CSAFGTERVEQYF.

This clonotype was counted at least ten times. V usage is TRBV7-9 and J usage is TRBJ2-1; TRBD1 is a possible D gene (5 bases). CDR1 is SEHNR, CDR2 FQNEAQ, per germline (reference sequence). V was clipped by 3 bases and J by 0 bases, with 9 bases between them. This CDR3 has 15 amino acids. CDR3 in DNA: TGTGCCAGCAGCTTCTCGACAGTCTCCTACAATGAGCAGTTCTTC. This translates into CASSFSTVSYNEQFF.